This T cell receptor (beta chain) was identified in a study of Graves' ophthalmopathy and Graves' hyperthyroidism. The study amplified TCR beta CDR3 regions using RNA transcripts. HTBI-primed first-round RT-PCR preceded second-round multiplex PCR. One entry per CDR3 protein, called by TCRdb with MiXCR from the multiplex PCR reads. The sample yields almost 400,000 distinct CDR3 sequences, 15% to 20% seen once. The CDR3 is made up of 14 amino acids. Germline assignment: CDR1 SGHTA and CDR2 FQGNSA. The V end lost 5 bases, the J end lost 3 bases, and 8 bases lay between the germline ends. Diagnostic conclusions were grounded in clinical symptoms, serum thyroxine, TRAb, thyroid ultrasound and orbital computed tomography. This clonotype was counted many times.

Sequencing input: peripheral blood. This TCR came from a young woman with Graves' ophthalmopathy. This chain connects TRBV7-2 to TRBJ1-6; D unclear. The CDR3, as DNA: TGTGCCAGCAGCCCAGTGAGCTATAATTCACCCCTCCACTTT. It codes for CASSPVSYNSPLHF. Together with reference TRBV7-2 and TRBJ1-6, the CDR3 gives the full variable domain: GAGVSQSPSNKVTEKGKDVELRCDPISGHTALYWYRQSLGQGLEFLIYFQGNSAPDKSGLPSDRFSAERTGGSVSTLTIQRTQQEDSAVYLCASSPVSYNSPLHFGNGTRLTVT.